These 5 T cell receptor beta chains share one sample of origin, sequenced in a study of cytomegalovirus exposure and HLA in healthy donors. PCR used 60 Vbeta primers and 13 Jbeta primers. Method: immunoSEQ multiplex PCR; TCRdb's copy keeps in-frame clones and lacks some. The repertoire includes fewer than 110,000 clones, around 79% of them detected once, and roughly 2% sits in the top ten. Input material: PBMCs. These TCRs come from a woman aged 35 to 49 in good health and CMV-seronegative.

The rearrangement joins TRBV6-6 to TRBJ1-1; D possibly corresponds to TRBD1 (5 bases). CDR1 is MNHNY, CDR2 SVGAGI, per germline (reference sequence). The CDR3 contains 13 residues. Trimming shortened V by 5 bases and J by 10 bases, and 17 bases separated the two germline ends. DNA of the CDR3: TGTGCCAGCAGTGCCCCCCAGGGTATCGGAGCTTTCTTT. This gives the protein CASSAPQGIGAFF.

The chain carries TRBV7-8 and TRBJ2-7; perhaps TRBD1 as D (6 bases). V lost 4 bases to trimming and J lost 7 bases, with 23 bases between them. Germline V gene sequence: CDR1 SGHVS, CDR2 FQNEAQ. The CDR3 consists of 16 residues. CDR3 DNA: TGTGCCAGCAGCTCACCCTCGGGGACATTAGTCGGGGAGCAGTACTTC. Translating gives CASSSPSGTLVGEQYF.

This clone was picked up one time. The chain links TRBV7-3 to TRBJ2-3; TRBD1 agrees at 9 bases. The ends lost 1 base at V and 6 bases at J; junction bases unmatched: 5. This CDR3 is 15 amino acids long. Germline lookup yields CDR1 SGHTA and CDR2 FQGTGA. CDR3 region: CASSLMRQGDDTQYF. In DNA form, the CDR3 reads TGTGCCAGCAGCTTAATGAGACAGGGGGACGATACGCAGTATTTT.

V gene TRBV29-1 combines with J gene TRBJ2-3, with TRBD1 as a possible D gene (5 bases). Between the trimmed V and J ends, which lost 3 bases and 7 bases, there was a span of 17 bases. This CDR3 region has 14 residues. Germline assignment: CDR1 SQVTM and CDR2 ANQGSEA. CDR3 residues: CSVDDSWAQHTQYF. CDR3 in DNA: TGCAGCGTTGATGACAGTTGGGCCCAACATACGCAGTATTTT.

The chain joins TRBV4-3 to TRBJ1-5; 7 nucleotides agree with TRBD1. The V gene end was trimmed by 0 bases and the J gene end by 14 bases; junction bases not matched to a gene: 13. The CDR3 consists of 15 residues. Per the germline V gene, CDR1 is LGHNA and CDR2 is YSLEER. Here the CDR3 reads CASSQDLNGGTAKHF. The CDR3 nucleotides are TGCGCCAGCAGCCAAGATTTAAATGGAGGGACAGCCAAGCATTTT.